This T cell receptor beta chain came from a study of blood T cell repertoires in COVID-19. For the study at large: From the United States, Italy and Spain came samples of acute and convalescent COVID-19. T cells, B-cell-depleted T cells, or PBMCs supplied cDNA or gDNA.

In the authors' workflow: Amplification from reference gene primers served as the basis for estimated nucleated cell counts. Sequenced by immunoSEQ multiplex PCR; TCRdb stores in-frame clones only, minus some. The V and J calls and clone size were taken over from that table, and D and trimming were inferred from the DNA. Among more than 200,000 clones listed, approximately 86% were seen once. Those enrolled in Seattle joined during active infection and were followed longitudinally afterward. V was shortened by 2 bases and J by 2 bases, with 15 bases between the two germline ends. The CDR3 totals 17 residues. Germline V gene data show CDR1 as MNHEY and CDR2 as SMNVEV (reference sequence).

The material sequenced was peripheral blood. This sequence joins TRBV27 and TRBJ1-4; D may be TRBD1 (6 bases). This receptor was taken from a woman in her fifties or sixties with COVID-19, enrolled during active disease. The DNA of the CDR3 is TGTGCCAGCAGTTTAAGGGTACCAGGGGTGACTAATGAAAAACTGTTTTTT. Translation gives CASSLRVPGVTNEKLFF.